A single sample is the source of the 17 T cell receptor beta chains below, sequenced in a study of CD8+ T cells in alopecia areata. Extracted RNA was reverse transcribed, and the resulting cDNA served as sequencing template. Sequencing was performed with immunoSEQ multiplex PCR; in TCRdb, only in-frame clones are kept and a portion is missing. The data show some 180,000 clones, with about 61% seen just once and approximately 4.9% held by the top ten. The sample was CD8+ T cells sorted from blood. These receptors originate from a human donor in good health.

This chain connects TRBV29-1 to TRBJ1-2; 8 bases match TRBD1. V was pared by 1 base and J by 8 bases, with 0 bases of the junction left unmatched. CDR3 length equals 11 residues. Germline CDR1 SQVTM, CDR2 ANQGSEA. CDR3 protein: CSVEGTGGYTF. The CDR3 DNA reads TGCAGCGTTGAAGGGACAGGGGGCTACACCTTC.

The chain combines TRBV29-1 with TRBJ2-4; D is possibly TRBD1 (8 bases). The CDR3 is 14 amino acids. Looked up from germline, CDR1 is SQVTM and CDR2 is ANQGSEA. Trimming stripped 6 bases from V and 3 bases from J, with 15 bases between. CDR3 DNA: TGCAGCGTAGACAGGGGAGGGGGCAAAAACATTCAGTACTTC. Amino acids: CSVDRGGGKNIQYF.

The rearrangement joins TRBV12-5 to TRBJ1-2; D perhaps matches TRBD1 (6 bases). V was clipped by 0 bases and J by 8 bases, with 22 bases between them. The germline CDR1 and CDR2 sequences are LGHNT and FRNRAP. The CDR3 is made up of 17 amino acids. The DNA of the CDR3 is TGTGCTAGTGGTTTGGTACGGGGGCCCTACACTATAAAGGGCTACACCTTC. This sequence encodes CASGLVRGPYTIKGYTF.

This clone showed up just a few times. The chain is built from TRBV19 and TRBJ1-1, with D uncertain. This CDR3 has 14 amino acids. Germline V CDR1 and CDR2: LNHDA, SQIVND (reference sequence). V was clipped by 5 bases and J by 1 base, with 11 bases between them. CDR3 nucleotide sequence: TGTGCCAGTAGTCTGTACGGGCCGAACACTGAAGCTTTCTTT. It yields the protein CASSLYGPNTEAFF. Variable domain in full (rest from reference TRBV19 and TRBJ1-1): DGGITQSPKYLFRKEGQNVTLSCEQNLNHDAMYWYRQDPGQGLRLIYYSQIVNDFQKGDIAEGYSVSREKKESFPLTVTSAQKNPTAFYLCASSLYGPNTEAFFGQGTRLTVV.

The chain uses TRBV29-1 and TRBJ2-7; 7 nucleotides align to TRBD1. Per germline, CDR1 SQVTM and CDR2 ANQGSEA. Germline trimming cut 5 bases from V and 2 bases from J; bases unmatched to any gene: 6. This CDR3 spans 13 amino acids. The CDR3 bases are TGCAGCGTTTCCCTTGGGACAGCCTACGAGCAGTACTTC. Its protein is CSVSLGTAYEQYF.

This clone was counted a single time. The genes are TRBV4-1 and TRBJ1-2; D unclear. The ends were cut back, 1 base at V and 4 bases at J, with 10 bases in the middle. The CDR3 loop spans 14 amino acids. Germline CDR1 is MGHRA and CDR2 is YSYEKL. CDR3 nucleotide sequence: TGCGCCAGCAGCCAAGTGGAGGGAATCTATGGCTACACCTTC. Its protein is CASSQVEGIYGYTF.

This clone was detected a few times. This rearrangement joins TRBV6-5 to TRBJ2-3; no clear D gene. CDR1 MNHEY and CDR2 SVGAGI come from the germline V gene. Trimming took 2 bases from V and 0 from J, leaving 6 bases between them. This CDR3 spans 14 amino acids. The CDR3 region has the DNA TGTGCCAGCAGTTACGTCCCTAGCACAGATACGCAGTATTTT. This gives the protein CASSYVPSTDTQYF.

This rearrangement joins TRBV4-1 to TRBJ1-1, with D maybe TRBD1 (5 bases). The CDR3 totals 14 residues. Trimming stripped 0 bases from V and 6 bases from J, with 11 bases between. Germline CDR1 is MGHRA and CDR2 is YSYEKL. The CDR3 DNA follows: TGCGCCAGCAGCCAAGAGTCAGGGACTTCTGAAGCTTTCTTT. This translates into CASSQESGTSEAFF.

This clone was recorded only once. V gene TRBV19 combines with J gene TRBJ2-7; perhaps TRBD2 as D (6 bases). From germline, CDR1 is LNHDA and CDR2 SQIVND (reference sequence). The CDR3 is 15 amino acids. V shed 4 bases and J shed 3 bases, with 16 bases lying between them. The CDR3 reads CASSKSGSRDYEQYF. The CDR3, as DNA: TGTGCCAGTAGTAAATCCGGGAGTAGGGACTACGAGCAGTACTTC.

The gene calls are TRBV5-4 and TRBJ1-4, with D possibly TRBD1 on 5 matching bases. The CDR3 loop spans 13 amino acids. Germline V gene lookup returns CDR1 SGHNT and CDR2 YYREEE (reference sequence). V was clipped by 2 bases and J by 7 bases, with 9 bases between them. The CDR3 spells CASSFRVGEKLFF. The CDR3 DNA reads as TGTGCCAGCAGCTTCAGGGTTGGTGAAAAACTGTTTTTT.

The V and J genes are TRBV29-1 and TRBJ1-2, with D uncertain. The length of the CDR3 is 13 residues. Between the trimmed V and J ends, which lost 7 bases and 2 bases, there was a span of 14 bases. Per the germline V gene, CDR1 is SQVTM and CDR2 is ANQGSEA. The CDR3 nucleotides are TGCAGCGGCGGACCGGTTAAGAACTATGGCTACACCTTC. Translating gives CSGGPVKNYGYTF.

The rearrangement joins TRBV27 to TRBJ2-4; D may correspond to TRBD1 or TRBD2 (5 bases each). Trimming took 3 bases from V and 9 from J, leaving 9 bases between them. CDR3 size: 12 residues. CDR1 and CDR2 (germline): MNHEY, SMNVEV (reference sequence). The CDR3, as DNA: TGTGCCAGCAGTTTCCCTGGGGGCATTCAGTACTTC. Translating gives CASSFPGGIQYF.

CDR3 amino acids: CASSSPGETQYF. DNA for the CDR3: TGCGCCAGCAGCTCTCCCGGCGAGACCCAGTACTTC. The chain has TRBV4-1 and TRBJ2-5, with D unresolved. The germline V gene encodes CDR1 MGHRA and CDR2 YSYEKL. The CDR3 loop spans 12 amino acids. V was cut by 5 bases and J by 5 bases, with 9 bases left in between.

This chain connects TRBV29-1 to TRBJ1-1; 8 bases fit TRBD1. The CDR3 is 14 residues long. CDR1 SQVTM and CDR2 ANQGSEA come from the germline V gene. The junction had 9 bases not matched to a gene; V was cut back by 4 bases and J by 5 bases. CDR3: CSVVGQGARTEAFF. The CDR3 DNA reads as TGCAGCGTTGTAGGGCAGGGGGCTCGGACTGAAGCTTTCTTT.

The chain couples TRBV29-1 to TRBJ2-3; D is possibly TRBD2 (7 bases). CDR1 SQVTM and CDR2 ANQGSEA come from the germline V gene. CDR3 length: 14 residues. V gave up 3 bases and J gave up 4 bases, with 14 bases separating them. For the CDR3, the DNA is TGCAGCGTTGACAACGGGGGGCGGCCAGATACGCAGTATTTT. Translation gives CSVDNGGRPDTQYF.

The V gene is TRBV15, the J gene TRBJ2-7; 8 bases are shared with TRBD1. Per germline, CDR1 LNHNV and CDR2 YYDKDF (reference sequence). CDR3 size: 15 residues. The ends lost 1 base at V and 0 bases at J; junction bases unmatched: 2. CDR3 DNA sequence: TGTGCCACCAGCAGAGCCGACAGGGGCTCCTACGAGCAGTACTTC. The encoded protein is CATSRADRGSYEQYF.

This chain connects TRBV29-1 to TRBJ2-7; TRBD1 agrees at 7 bases. V gave up 2 bases and J gave up 3 bases; unmatched junction bases: 1. The CDR3 spans 12 residues. Germline CDR1 reads SQVTM; CDR2 reads ANQGSEA. The CDR3 DNA follows: TGCAGCGTTGAAACAGGGGACTACGAGCAGTACTTC. Protein sequence: CSVETGDYEQYF.